These 25 T cell receptor beta chains share one sample of origin, sequenced in a study of graft-versus-host responses after intestinal transplantation. Their antigen targets remain unknown. Data came from immunoSEQ multiplex PCR; TCRdb stores just in-frame clones and leaves some out. The table includes around 97,000 clones, 91% detected once. The source was unstimulated CD4+ T cells sorted from spleen or lymph node cells, collected before transplant. All receptors derive from a human donor who was the organ donor for an intestinal transplant.

This chain uses TRBV5-4 with TRBJ2-7; 7 nucleotides line up with TRBD2. Germline CDR1 and CDR2: SGHNT and YYREEE (reference sequence). CDR3 length equals 15 residues. V shed 0 bases and J 7 bases; nucleotides not matched to a gene: 10. For the CDR3, the DNA is TGTGCCAGCAGCTTGGATAGCGGGTTTCTTGGGGAGCAGTACTTC. This translates into CASSLDSGFLGEQYF.

The chain recombines TRBV7-2 with TRBJ2-7; D not resolved. This CDR3 comprises 14 residues. From germline, CDR1 is SGHTA and CDR2 FQGNSA. V lost 1 base and J lost 0, with 7 bases in between. CDR3 DNA sequence: TGTGCCAGCAGCTTAGTGAGAAGCTCCTACGAGCAGTACTTC. This translates into CASSLVRSSYEQYF. Looking up the rest from reference TRBV7-2 and TRBJ2-7 gives the full variable domain: GAGVSQSPSNKVTEKGKDVELRCDPISGHTALYWYRQSLGQGLEFLIYFQGNSAPDKSGLPSDRFSAERTGGSVSTLTIQRTQQEDSAVYLCASSLVRSSYEQYFGPGTRLTVT.

The chain recombines TRBV7-3 with TRBJ2-1; weak D call: TRBD1 (5 bases). Trimming took off 5 bases at V and 4 bases at J, with 9 bases between the two ends. This CDR3 comprises 13 residues. Per the germline V gene, CDR1 is SGHTA and CDR2 is FQGTGA. This CDR3 reads CASSTQGYNEQFF. The CDR3, as DNA: TGTGCCAGCAGCACCCAGGGTTACAATGAGCAGTTCTTC.

J is TRBJ2-1 and V is TRBV7-8, with D unresolved. Germline V gene lookup returns CDR1 SGHVS and CDR2 FQNEAQ. V lost 5 bases to trimming and J lost 6 bases, with 2 bases between them. CDR3 length: 10 amino acids. CDR3 residues: CASSRNEQFF. The CDR3 DNA sequence: TGTGCCAGCAGCCGCAATGAGCAGTTCTTC.

The chain uses TRBV5-1 and TRBJ2-1; 13 bases match TRBD2. The CDR3 contains 19 residues. Trimming removed 4 bases from V and 0 bases from J; junction bases left unmatched: 10. Germline lookup yields CDR1 SGHRS and CDR2 YFSETQ. The CDR3 coding sequence is TGCGCCAGCAGCAAGATGACTAGCGGGGGGTCGAGCTCCTACAATGAGCAGTTCTTC. It yields the protein CASSKMTSGGSSSYNEQFF. The full variable domain, completed using reference TRBV5-1 and TRBJ2-1, is KAGVTQTPRYLIKTRGQQVTLSCSPISGHRSVSWYQQTPGQGLQFLFEYFSETQRNKGNFPGRFSGRQFSNSRSEMNVSTLELGDSALYLCASSKMTSGGSSSYNEQFFGPGTRLTVL.

V usage is TRBV28 and J usage is TRBJ1-5; D is undetermined. From germline, CDR1 is MDHEN and CDR2 SYDVKM. This CDR3 is 14 amino acids long. Trimming pared 2 bases from V and 6 bases from J, leaving 11 bases between. CDR3 in DNA: TGTGCCAGCAGTTTAACGACACCCACTCAGCCCCAGCATTTT. It specifies CASSLTTPTQPQHF.

This clone was counted only a few times. The rearrangement links TRBV28 to TRBJ1-1, with D perhaps TRBD1 (5 bases). Trimming shortened V by 9 bases and J by 5 bases, and 10 bases separated the two germline ends. The CDR3 is 11 amino acids. Germline V lookup: CDR1 MDHEN, CDR2 SYDVKM. The CDR3 is CASSAGTEAFF. CDR3 nucleotides: TGTGCCAGTTCGGCAGGGACTGAAGCTTTCTTT. The variable domain in full, with the rest retrieved from reference TRBV28 and TRBJ1-1, is DVKVTQSSRYLVKRTGEKVFLECVQDMDHENMFWYRQDPGLGLRLIYFSYDVKMKEKGDIPEGYSVSREKKERFSLILESASTNQTSMYLCASSAGTEAFFGQGTRLTVV.

The V gene is TRBV6-1, the J gene TRBJ1-2; no reliable D call. The germline gives CDR1 MNHNS, CDR2 SASEGT. The CDR3 runs 14 residues. Trimming took 3 bases from V and 10 from J, leaving 18 bases between them. The CDR3 region has the DNA TGTGCCAGCAGTGACCCGGGATCCCGACCACCCTACACCTTC. It specifies CASSDPGSRPPYTF.

In DNA form, the CDR3 reads TGTGCCAGCAGCGGCGACCGGGGGGCACGGAGCCGAGATACGCAGTATTTT. Translated: CASSGDRGARSRDTQYF. V usage is TRBV5-6 and J usage is TRBJ2-3; D may be TRBD2 (7 bases). V gave up 4 bases and J gave up 5 bases, with 23 bases separating them. CDR1 is SGHDT, CDR2 YYEEEE, per germline. CDR3 size: 17 residues.

The rearrangement links TRBV5-4 to TRBJ2-1; 10 bases fit TRBD2. The CDR3 loop spans 17 amino acids. Germline V CDR1 and CDR2: SGHNT, YYREEE (reference sequence). The trim removed 4 bases at V and 3 bases at J, leaving 10 bases unmatched. CDR3 nucleotide sequence: TGTGCCAGCAGCAAGCTAGCGGGGGCCGCCTACTACAATGAGCAGTTCTTC. Translating gives CASSKLAGAAYYNEQFF. The full variable domain, with the rest looked up from reference TRBV5-4 and TRBJ2-1, is ETGVTQSPTHLIKTRGQQVTLRCSSQSGHNTVSWYQQALGQGPQFIFQYYREEENGRGNFPPRFSGLQFPNYSSELNVNALELDDSALYLCASSKLAGAAYYNEQFFGPGTRLTVL.

For this clone: The same CDR3 arises from other DNA sequences in this sample as well. This chain uses TRBV19 with TRBJ1-2, with D possibly matching TRBD1 (6 bases). V lost 4 bases to trimming and J lost 0 bases, with 6 bases between them. Germline loops: CDR1 LNHDA, CDR2 SQIVND (reference sequence). This CDR3 is built from 13 residues. The CDR3 reads CASSRTANYGYTF. The CDR3 nucleotides are TGTGCCAGTAGTAGGACAGCTAACTATGGCTACACCTTC. Variable domain in full (rest from reference TRBV19 and TRBJ1-2): DGGITQSPKYLFRKEGQNVTLSCEQNLNHDAMYWYRQDPGQGLRLIYYSQIVNDFQKGDIAEGYSVSREKKESFPLTVTSAQKNPTAFYLCASSRTANYGYTFGSGTRLTVV.

The CDR3 DNA follows: TGCGCCAGCAGCTTGAGACTAGCGGGGGACGAGCAGTACTTC. Its translation: CASSLRLAGDEQYF. The genes are TRBV5-1 and TRBJ2-7, with TRBD2 matching over 12 bases. Germline CDR1 and CDR2: SGHRS and YFSETQ. The junction had 1 base not matched to a gene; V was cut back by 1 base and J by 5 bases. The CDR3 is 14 amino acids.

Worth noting for this clone: The sample carries other DNA sequences with the same CDR3. This sequence joins TRBV6-5 and TRBJ1-2; D uncertain. Germline V gene sequence: CDR1 MNHEY, CDR2 SVGAGI. The CDR3 covers 13 residues. Between the trimmed V and J ends, which lost 2 bases and 0 bases, there was a span of 4 bases. The CDR3 nucleotides are TGTGCCAGCAGTTACAGCTCTAACTATGGCTACACCTTC. Protein sequence: CASSYSSNYGYTF.

The genes are TRBV6-1 and TRBJ2-2; the D gene is possibly TRBD2 (5 bases). Trimming pared 6 bases from V and 1 base from J, leaving 12 bases between. The CDR3 loop spans 15 amino acids. Germline V gene data show CDR1 as MNHNS and CDR2 as SASEGT. CDR3 residues: CASSGLTLNTGELFF. DNA of the CDR3: TGTGCCAGCAGCGGACTCACACTGAACACCGGGGAGCTGTTTTTT.

The V gene is TRBV6-5, the J gene TRBJ1-6, with D hard to call. CDR1 and CDR2 (germline): MNHEY, SVGAGI. V was clipped by 2 bases and J by 6 bases, with 14 bases between them. The CDR3 spans 16 residues. This CDR3 is CASSYVAAGLNSPLHF. CDR3 nucleotides: TGTGCCAGCAGTTACGTGGCCGCAGGACTTAATTCACCCCTCCACTTT.

The V gene is TRBV4-1, the J gene TRBJ2-3; D is undetermined. Trimming stripped 0 bases from V and 4 bases from J, with 5 bases between. The CDR3 is 13 amino acids. Per germline, CDR1 MGHRA and CDR2 YSYEKL. The CDR3 nucleotides read TGCGCCAGCAGCCAAGAATGGCCAGATACGCAGTATTTT. As protein: CASSQEWPDTQYF.

V gene TRBV6-5 combines with J gene TRBJ2-1; D is unresolved. Germline CDR1 is MNHEY and CDR2 is SVGAGI. This CDR3 comprises 14 residues. V was cut by 0 bases and J by 4 bases, with 7 bases left in between. CDR3 in amino acids: CASSYSNIYNEQFF. The CDR3 DNA reads TGTGCCAGCAGTTACTCGAACATTTACAATGAGCAGTTCTTC.

In this sample, this clone turned up once. The chain carries TRBV6-5 and TRBJ1-1, with TRBD1 matching 8 bases. Germline CDR1 reads MNHEY; CDR2 reads SVGAGI. After removal of 4 bases from V and 12 bases from J, the junction contained 10 bases not matched to a gene. This CDR3 spans 13 amino acids. The CDR3 here is CASSLGGQVSTFF. The CDR3 region has the DNA TGTGCCAGCAGTTTGGGGGGACAGGTCTCTACTTTCTTT.

The chain combines TRBV4-3 with TRBJ2-3; TRBD1 matches at 9 bases. V trimming: 0 bases; J trimming: 4 bases; junction bases outside the gene matches: 5. This CDR3 is built from 16 residues. From germline, CDR1 is LGHNA and CDR2 YSLEER. CDR3 coding DNA: TGCGCCAGCAGCCAAGACACAGGGGGCATCCCAGATACGCAGTATTTT. Encoded protein: CASSQDTGGIPDTQYF.

The V gene is TRBV4-3, the J gene TRBJ2-1; TRBD2 matches at 10 bases. Germline values: CDR1 LGHNA, CDR2 YSLEER. Unmatched junction bases numbered 7, after V lost 0 bases and J lost 8 bases. The CDR3 extends over 16 amino acids. CDR3 coding DNA: TGCGCCAGCAGCCAAGAACCCAGCGGGGGGGCCGATGAGCAGTTCTTC. This gives the protein CASSQEPSGGADEQFF.

This clone was seen more than once but under ten times. J is TRBJ2-7 and V is TRBV7-9; D gene uncertain. Germline CDR1 reads SEHNR; CDR2 reads FQNEAQ (reference sequence). V was trimmed by 0 bases and J by 1 base, leaving 4 bases between them. The CDR3 is made up of 13 amino acids. CDR3: CASSLAASYEQYF. In DNA, the CDR3 is TGTGCCAGCAGCTTAGCAGCGTCCTACGAGCAGTACTTC.

The rearrangement links TRBV5-6 to TRBJ1-3; perhaps TRBD1 as D (6 bases). Trimming left V 1 base short and J 7 bases short, with 6 bases between. This CDR3 is 12 amino acids long. The germline gives CDR1 SGHDT, CDR2 YYEEEE. The CDR3 reads CASSLTGNTIYF. CDR3 nucleotide sequence: TGTGCCAGCAGCTTGACAGGGAACACCATATATTTT.

The CDR3 nucleotides read TGTGCCAGCAGGGACAGGGCGCAAGAGACCCAGTACTTC. This translates into CASRDRAQETQYF. The J gene is TRBJ2-5, the V gene TRBV6-5, with 8 bases lining up with TRBD1. Per germline, CDR1 MNHEY and CDR2 SVGAGI. The CDR3 is 13 residues long. Trimming at V came to 6 bases and at J to 2 bases, leaving 2 bases not matched to a gene.

This rearrangement joins TRBV6-4 to TRBJ2-2; maybe TRBD1 (5 bases). CDR1 and CDR2 (germline): MRHNA, SNTAGT. This CDR3 comprises 16 residues. Trimming took 0 bases from V and 4 from J, leaving 12 bases between them. CDR3 nucleotide sequence: TGTGCCAGCAGTGACTCCCCCCTCAGGGCCACCGGGGAGCTGTTTTTT. Its protein is CASSDSPLRATGELFF.

The chain couples TRBV18 to TRBJ1-5; TRBD1 matches 7 bases. With 4 bases clipped from V and 0 bases from J, the junction kept 3 bases outside the gene matches. Germline loops: CDR1 KGHSH, CDR2 LQKENI. The CDR3 covers 15 residues. This chain's CDR3 is CASSQGQASNQPQHF. DNA of the CDR3: TGTGCCAGCTCACAAGGACAGGCTAGCAATCAGCCCCAGCATTTT.